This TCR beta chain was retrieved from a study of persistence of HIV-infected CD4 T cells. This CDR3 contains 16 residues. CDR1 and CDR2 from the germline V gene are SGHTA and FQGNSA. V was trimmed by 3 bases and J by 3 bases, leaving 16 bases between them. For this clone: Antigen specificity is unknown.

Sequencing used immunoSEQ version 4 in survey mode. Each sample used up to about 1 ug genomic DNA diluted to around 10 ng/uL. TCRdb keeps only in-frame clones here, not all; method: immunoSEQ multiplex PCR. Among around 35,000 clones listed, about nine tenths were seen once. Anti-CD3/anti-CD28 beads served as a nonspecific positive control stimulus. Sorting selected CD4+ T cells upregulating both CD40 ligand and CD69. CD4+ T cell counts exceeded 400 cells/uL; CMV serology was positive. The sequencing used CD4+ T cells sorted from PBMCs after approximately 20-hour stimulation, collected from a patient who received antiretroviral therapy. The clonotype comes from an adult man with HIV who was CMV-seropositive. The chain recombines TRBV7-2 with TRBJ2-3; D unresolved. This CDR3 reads CASSLQLGIVTDTQYF. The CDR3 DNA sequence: TGTGCCAGCAGCTTGCAACTGGGCATTGTTACAGATACGCAGTATTTT. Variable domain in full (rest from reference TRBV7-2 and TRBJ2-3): GAGVSQSPSNKVTEKGKDVELRCDPISGHTALYWYRQSLGQGLEFLIYFQGNSAPDKSGLPSDRFSAERTGGSVSTLTIQRTQQEDSAVYLCASSLQLGIVTDTQYFGPGTRLTVL.